The clone carrying this T cell receptor (beta chain) was observed at least ten times. What it binds is unknown. This entry belongs to a study of T cells after yellow fever vaccination. Study in general: Preparing low-cell-number fractions relied on SMART-Seq v4 Ultra Low Input.

With 4 bases clipped from V and 0 bases from J, the junction kept 10 bases outside the gene matches. Germline V gene sequence: CDR1 MDHEN, CDR2 SYDVKM. The CDR3 runs 18 residues. Making TCR cDNA involved 5'RACE template switching, which added UMIs and a universal primer site. Using its own MiXCR run on the 5' RACE reads, TCRdb lists one record per CDR3 protein. The sample has roughly 310,000 distinct CDR3 sequences; around 3.9% are singletons. The study's findings and limits: Boosting was followed by the reappearance of most primary-vaccination clones (about 96% CD4, roughly 90% CD8).

J is TRBJ2-3 and V is TRBV28; 10 bases agree with TRBD2. The starting material was PBMCs, obtained on the day of the yellow fever booster vaccination. This TCR was sampled from a man aged 18 to 29 who received the YFV17D yellow fever vaccine. DNA of the CDR3: TGTGCCAGCAGTTATCCACCTAGCGGGGGCCTCAGCACAGATACGCAGTATTTT. Its protein product is CASSYPPSGGLSTDTQYF.